The sequence of this T cell receptor beta chain was determined in a study of T cell responses to AZD1222 COVID-19 vaccine. Overall study findings and caveats: Mapped onto spike, vaccine-associated CD4 TCRs spanned it and were dominant at 160-218 and 743-854. Repertoires were sampled only after the peak T cell response. Of spike-specific TCRs, nearly half reportedly target regions left unmutated in variants.

The repertoire was sequenced with immunoSEQ multiplex PCR; TCRdb's copy has only in-frame clones and lacks some. The data contain some 150,000 clones, 90% to 95% of them singletons. On this clone: What it binds is not known.

The source is an adult in good health. Sequences were derived from peripheral blood, sampled on day 0 of MenACWY control vaccination.

The CDR3 DNA reads TGTGCCAGTAGTATTGACGTTGCTGGGGCCAACGTCCTGACTTTC. Translation gives CASSIDVAGANVLTF. The chain links TRBV19 to TRBJ2-6; D uncertain. Between the trimmed V and J ends, which lost 3 bases and 2 bases, there was a span of 8 bases. The CDR3 loop spans 15 amino acids. Germline assignment: CDR1 LNHDA and CDR2 SQIVND (reference sequence).